This T cell receptor beta chain was sequenced for a study of T cell responses to AZD1222 COVID-19 vaccine. Clones were read by immunoSEQ multiplex PCR, and TCRdb kept only the in-frame ones, dropping some. The sample has some 170,000 clones, 85% to 90% seen once. This CDR3 contains 16 residues. V gave up 1 base and J gave up 0 bases, with 9 bases separating them. Germline V CDR1 and CDR2: SGHTA, FQGNSA. Here the sequenced sample was peripheral blood, taken on day 0 of AZD1222 vaccination. This TCR was recovered from an adult in good health. The genes are TRBV7-2 and TRBJ1-4; TRBD1 is a possible D gene (5 bases). The CDR3 sequence is CASSLGDQTTNEKLFF. The DNA for the CDR3 is TGTGCCAGCAGCTTAGGGGACCAGACAACTAATGAAAAACTGTTTTTT. The full variable domain, rest sourced from reference TRBV7-2 and TRBJ1-4, is GAGVSQSPSNKVTEKGKDVELRCDPISGHTALYWYRQSLGQGLEFLIYFQGNSAPDKSGLPSDRFSAERTGGSVSTLTIQRTQQEDSAVYLCASSLGDQTTNEKLFFGSGTQLSVL.